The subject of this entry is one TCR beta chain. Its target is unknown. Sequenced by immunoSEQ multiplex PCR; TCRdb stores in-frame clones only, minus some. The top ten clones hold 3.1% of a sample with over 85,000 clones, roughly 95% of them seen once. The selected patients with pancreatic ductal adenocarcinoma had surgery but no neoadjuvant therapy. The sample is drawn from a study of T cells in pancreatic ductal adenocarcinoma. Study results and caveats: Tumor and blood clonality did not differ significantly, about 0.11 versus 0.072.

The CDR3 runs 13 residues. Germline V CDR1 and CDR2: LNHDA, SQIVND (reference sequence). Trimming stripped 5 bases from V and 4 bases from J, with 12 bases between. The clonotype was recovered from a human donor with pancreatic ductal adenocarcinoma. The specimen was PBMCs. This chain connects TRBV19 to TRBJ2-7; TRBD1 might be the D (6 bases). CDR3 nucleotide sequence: TGTGCCAGTAGTGCAGACAGGTGGTACGAGCAGTACTTC. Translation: CASSADRWYEQYF. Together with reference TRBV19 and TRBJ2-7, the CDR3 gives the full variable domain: DGGITQSPKYLFRKEGQNVTLSCEQNLNHDAMYWYRQDPGQGLRLIYYSQIVNDFQKGDIAEGYSVSREKKESFPLTVTSAQKNPTAFYLCASSADRWYEQYFGPGTRLTVT.